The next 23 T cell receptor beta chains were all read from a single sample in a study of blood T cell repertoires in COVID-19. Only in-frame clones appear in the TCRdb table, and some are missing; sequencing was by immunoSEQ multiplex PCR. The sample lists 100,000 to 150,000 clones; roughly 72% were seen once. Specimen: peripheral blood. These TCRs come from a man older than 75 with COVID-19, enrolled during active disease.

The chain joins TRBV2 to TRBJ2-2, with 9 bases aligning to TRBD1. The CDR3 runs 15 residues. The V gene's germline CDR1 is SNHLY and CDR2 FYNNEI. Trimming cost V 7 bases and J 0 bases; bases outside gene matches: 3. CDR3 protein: CASNRQGANTGELFF. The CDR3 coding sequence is TGTGCCAGCAACCGACAGGGGGCGAACACCGGGGAGCTGTTTTTT.

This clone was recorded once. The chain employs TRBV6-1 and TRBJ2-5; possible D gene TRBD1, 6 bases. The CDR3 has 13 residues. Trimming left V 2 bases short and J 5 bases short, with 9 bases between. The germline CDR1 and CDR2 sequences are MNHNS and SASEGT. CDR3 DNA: TGTGCCAGCAGTGAACAGGGGCGGGAGACCCAGTACTTC. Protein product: CASSEQGRETQYF.

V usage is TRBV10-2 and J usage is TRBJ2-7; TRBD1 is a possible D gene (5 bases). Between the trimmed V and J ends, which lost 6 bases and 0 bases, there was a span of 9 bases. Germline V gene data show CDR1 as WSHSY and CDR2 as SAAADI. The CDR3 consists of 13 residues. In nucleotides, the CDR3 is TGCGCCAGCAGCTGGGGCCTCTCCTACGAGCAGTACTTC. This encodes CASSWGLSYEQYF.

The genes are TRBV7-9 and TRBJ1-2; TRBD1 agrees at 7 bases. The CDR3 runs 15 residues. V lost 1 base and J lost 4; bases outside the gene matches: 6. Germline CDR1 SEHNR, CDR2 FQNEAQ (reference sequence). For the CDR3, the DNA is TGTGCCAGCAGCTTAGGGACAGGTCCGAGCTATGGCTACACCTTC. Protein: CASSLGTGPSYGYTF. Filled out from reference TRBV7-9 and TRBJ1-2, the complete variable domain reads DTGVSQNPRHKITKRGQNVTFRCDPISEHNRLYWYRQTLGQGPEFLTYFQNEAQLEKSRLLSDRFSAERPKGSFSTLEIQRTEQGDSAMYLCASSLGTGPSYGYTFGSGTRLTVV.

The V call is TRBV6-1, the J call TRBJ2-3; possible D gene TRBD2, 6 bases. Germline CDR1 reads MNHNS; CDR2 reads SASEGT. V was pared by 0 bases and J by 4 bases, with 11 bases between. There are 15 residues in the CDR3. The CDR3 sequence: CASSEAWGVADTQYF. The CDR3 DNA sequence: TGTGCCAGCAGTGAAGCATGGGGGGTCGCAGATACGCAGTATTTT.

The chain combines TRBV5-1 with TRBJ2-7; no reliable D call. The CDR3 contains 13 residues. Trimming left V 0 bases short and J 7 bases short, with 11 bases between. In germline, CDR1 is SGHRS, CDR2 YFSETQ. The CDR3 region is CASSLVLSWEQYF. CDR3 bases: TGCGCCAGCAGCTTGGTCTTGAGTTGGGAGCAGTACTTC. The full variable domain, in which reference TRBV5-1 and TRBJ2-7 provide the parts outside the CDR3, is KAGVTQTPRYLIKTRGQQVTLSCSPISGHRSVSWYQQTPGQGLQFLFEYFSETQRNKGNFPGRFSGRQFSNSRSEMNVSTLELGDSALYLCASSLVLSWEQYFGPGTRLTVT.

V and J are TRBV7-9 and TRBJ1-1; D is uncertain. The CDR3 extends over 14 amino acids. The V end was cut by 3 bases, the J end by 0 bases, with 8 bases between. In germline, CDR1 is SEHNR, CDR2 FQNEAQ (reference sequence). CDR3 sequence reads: CASSLAPMNTEAFF. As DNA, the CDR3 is TGTGCCAGCAGCTTGGCCCCAATGAACACTGAAGCTTTCTTT.

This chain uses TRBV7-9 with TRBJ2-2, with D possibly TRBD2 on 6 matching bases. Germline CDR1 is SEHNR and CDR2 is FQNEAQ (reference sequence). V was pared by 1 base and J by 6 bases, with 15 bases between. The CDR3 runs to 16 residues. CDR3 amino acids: CASSLGDFRGPGELFF. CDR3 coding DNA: TGTGCCAGCAGCTTAGGGGACTTCCGAGGACCCGGGGAGCTGTTTTTT.

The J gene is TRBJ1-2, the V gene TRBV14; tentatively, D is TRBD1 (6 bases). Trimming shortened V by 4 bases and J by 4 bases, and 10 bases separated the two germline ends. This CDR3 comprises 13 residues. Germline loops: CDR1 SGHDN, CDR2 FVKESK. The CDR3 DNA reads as TGTGCCAGCAGCCCGGGACAAGCCTATGGCTACACCTTC. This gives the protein CASSPGQAYGYTF. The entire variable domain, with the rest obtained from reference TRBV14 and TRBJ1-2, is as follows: EAGVTQFPSHSVIEKGQTVTLRCDPISGHDNLYWYRRVMGKEIKFLLHFVKESKQDESGMPNNRFLAERTGGTYSTLKVQPAELEDSGVYFCASSPGQAYGYTFGSGTRLTVV.

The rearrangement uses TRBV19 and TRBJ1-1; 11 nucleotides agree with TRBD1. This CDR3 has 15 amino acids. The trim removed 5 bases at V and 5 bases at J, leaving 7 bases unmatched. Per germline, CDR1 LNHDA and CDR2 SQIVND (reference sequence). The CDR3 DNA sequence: TGTGCCAGTAGTGACGGACAGGGGGCGTGGACTGAAGCTTTCTTT. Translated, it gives CASSDGQGAWTEAFF.

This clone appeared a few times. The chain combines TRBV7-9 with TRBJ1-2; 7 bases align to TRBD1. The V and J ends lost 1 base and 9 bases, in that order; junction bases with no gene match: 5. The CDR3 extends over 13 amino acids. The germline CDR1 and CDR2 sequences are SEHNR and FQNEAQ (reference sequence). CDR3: CASSLDTGESYTF. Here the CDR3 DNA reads TGTGCCAGCAGCTTAGACACAGGGGAGAGCTACACCTTC.

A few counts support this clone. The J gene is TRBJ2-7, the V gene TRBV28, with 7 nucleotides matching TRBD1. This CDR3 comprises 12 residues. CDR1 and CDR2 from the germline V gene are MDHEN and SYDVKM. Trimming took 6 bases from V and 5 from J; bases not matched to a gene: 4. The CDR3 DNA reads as TGTGCCAGCAGACAGGGGCGGAACGAGCAGTACTTC. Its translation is CASRQGRNEQYF.

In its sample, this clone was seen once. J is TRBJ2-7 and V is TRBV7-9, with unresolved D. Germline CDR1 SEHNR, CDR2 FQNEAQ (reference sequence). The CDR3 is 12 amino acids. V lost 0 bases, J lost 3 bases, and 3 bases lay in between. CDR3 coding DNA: TGTGCCAGCAGCTTAGCGCGCTACGAGCAGTACTTC. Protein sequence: CASSLARYEQYF.

CDR3: CASSYTRDTFYEQYF. The CDR3 coding sequence is TGTGCCAGCAGTTATACCCGGGACACCTTCTACGAGCAGTACTTC. The V and J genes are TRBV6-5 and TRBJ2-7; D might be TRBD1 (6 bases). The germline gives CDR1 MNHEY, CDR2 SVGAGI. V lost 3 bases and J lost 3, with 15 bases in between. This CDR3 has 15 amino acids.

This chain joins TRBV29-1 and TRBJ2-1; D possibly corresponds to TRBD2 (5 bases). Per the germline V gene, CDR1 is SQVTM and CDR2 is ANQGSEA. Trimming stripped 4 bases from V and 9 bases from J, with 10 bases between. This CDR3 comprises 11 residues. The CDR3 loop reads CSVAASGEQFF. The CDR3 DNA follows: TGCAGCGTTGCCGCCAGCGGTGAGCAGTTCTTC.

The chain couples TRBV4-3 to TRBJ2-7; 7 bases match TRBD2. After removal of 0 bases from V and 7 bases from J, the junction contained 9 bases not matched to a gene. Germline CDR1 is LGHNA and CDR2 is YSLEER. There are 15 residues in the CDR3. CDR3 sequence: CASSQDLGEGWEQYF. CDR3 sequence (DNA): TGCGCCAGCAGCCAAGATTTGGGGGAGGGGTGGGAGCAGTACTTC.

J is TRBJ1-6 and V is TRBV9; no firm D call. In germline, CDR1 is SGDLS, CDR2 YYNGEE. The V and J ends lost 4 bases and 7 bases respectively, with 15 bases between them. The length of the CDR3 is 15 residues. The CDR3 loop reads CASSSRAEGNSPLHF. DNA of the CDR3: TGTGCCAGCAGCTCCCGGGCCGAGGGAAATTCACCCCTCCACTTT.

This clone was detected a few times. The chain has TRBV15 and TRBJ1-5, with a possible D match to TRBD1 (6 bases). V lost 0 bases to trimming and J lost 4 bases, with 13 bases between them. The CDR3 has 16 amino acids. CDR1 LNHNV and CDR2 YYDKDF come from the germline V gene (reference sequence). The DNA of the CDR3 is TGTGCCACCAGCAGAGACCGAACAGGGAATAATCAGCCCCAGCATTTT. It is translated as CATSRDRTGNNQPQHF.

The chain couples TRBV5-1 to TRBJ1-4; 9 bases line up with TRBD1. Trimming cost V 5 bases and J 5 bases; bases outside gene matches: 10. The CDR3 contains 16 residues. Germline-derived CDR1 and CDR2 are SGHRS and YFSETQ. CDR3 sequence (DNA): TGCGCCAGCAGTAGCGTCGGGGGGACAGGGAATGAAAAACTGTTTTTT. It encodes CASSSVGGTGNEKLFF.

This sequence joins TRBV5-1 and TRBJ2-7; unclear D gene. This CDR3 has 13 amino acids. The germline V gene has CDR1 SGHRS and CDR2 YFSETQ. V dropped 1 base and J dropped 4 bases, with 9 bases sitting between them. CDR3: CASSLNRYYEQYF. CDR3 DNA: TGCGCCAGCAGCTTGAATCGCTATTACGAGCAGTACTTC. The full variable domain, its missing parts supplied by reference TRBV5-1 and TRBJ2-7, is KAGVTQTPRYLIKTRGQQVTLSCSPISGHRSVSWYQQTPGQGLQFLFEYFSETQRNKGNFPGRFSGRQFSNSRSEMNVSTLELGDSALYLCASSLNRYYEQYFGPGTRLTVT.

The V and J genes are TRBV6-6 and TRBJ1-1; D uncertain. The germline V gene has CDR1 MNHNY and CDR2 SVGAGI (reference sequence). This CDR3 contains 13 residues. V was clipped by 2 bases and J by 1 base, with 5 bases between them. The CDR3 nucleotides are TGTGCCAGCAGTTACGGAGAGAACACTGAAGCTTTCTTT. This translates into CASSYGENTEAFF.

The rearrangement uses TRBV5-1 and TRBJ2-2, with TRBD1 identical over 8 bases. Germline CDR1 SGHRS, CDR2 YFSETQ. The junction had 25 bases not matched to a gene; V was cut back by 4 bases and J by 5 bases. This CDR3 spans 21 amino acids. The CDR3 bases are TGCGCCAGCAGCGACGGGACAGGAGGAGGATCTAGCTCTTTAGGGACCGGGGAGCTGTTTTTT. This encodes CASSDGTGGGSSSLGTGELFF.

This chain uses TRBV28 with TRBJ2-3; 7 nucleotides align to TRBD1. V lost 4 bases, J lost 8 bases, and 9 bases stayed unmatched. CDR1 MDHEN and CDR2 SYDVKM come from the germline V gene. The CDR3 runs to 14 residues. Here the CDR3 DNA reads TGTGCCAGCAGTTCCGGGACAGATTACGGTACGCAGTATTTT. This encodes CASSSGTDYGTQYF.